The 18 T cell receptor beta chains below all came from one sample that was sequenced in a study of cytomegalovirus exposure and HLA in healthy donors. Primers included in the PCR were 60 Vbeta and 13 Jbeta primers. Method: immunoSEQ multiplex PCR; TCRdb's copy keeps in-frame clones and lacks some. The sample comprises 50,000 or so clones, 55% to 85% of which are singletons, and about 9.1% rests with the top ten. Sample: PBMCs. These receptor sequences come from a woman in her 50s in good health and CMV-seronegative.

This chain uses TRBV19 with TRBJ2-5; D might be TRBD1 (6 bases). CDR3 length: 15 amino acids. V lost 4 bases and J lost 7, with 19 bases in between. From germline, CDR1 is LNHDA and CDR2 SQIVND (reference sequence). In DNA form, the CDR3 reads TGTGCCAGTAGTACGATTGAGGCCTCACAGGGGACCCAGTACTTC. Amino acid sequence: CASSTIEASQGTQYF.

Turning to this clone: An end of the junction does not agree with germline; a read error may underlie this. CDR3 in DNA: TGTGCCAGCTCCGCAGTGACAATCTCCGACGAGCAGTACTTC. Encoded protein: CASSAVTISDEQYF. The V call is TRBV18, the J call TRBJ2-7, with D unclear. The CDR3 has 14 amino acids. Germline-derived CDR1 and CDR2 are KGHSH and LQKENI.

The gene calls are TRBV5-4 and TRBJ1-5; 10 bases map to TRBD1. The CDR3 runs 16 residues. Unmatched junction bases numbered 8, after V lost 2 bases and J lost 6 bases. CDR1 is SGHNT and CDR2 is YYREEE in the germline V gene (reference sequence). The CDR3 nucleotides are TGTGCCAGCAGCTTTACCGGGACAGGGGATAGTCAGCCCCAGCATTTT. Encoded protein: CASSFTGTGDSQPQHF. The complete variable domain, with remaining parts taken from reference TRBV5-4 and TRBJ1-5, reads ETGVTQSPTHLIKTRGQQVTLRCSSQSGHNTVSWYQQALGQGPQFIFQYYREEENGRGNFPPRFSGLQFPNYSSELNVNALELDDSALYLCASSFTGTGDSQPQHFGDGTRLSIL.

J is TRBJ1-2 and V is TRBV5-1; 9 bases fit TRBD1. V trimming: 4 bases; J trimming: 4 bases; junction bases outside the gene matches: 5. The germline CDR1 and CDR2 sequences are SGHRS and YFSETQ. The CDR3 totals 14 residues. The CDR3 protein is CASSPGQGSYGYTF. The CDR3 DNA reads as TGCGCCAGCAGCCCAGGACAGGGGAGCTATGGCTACACCTTC.

The chain has TRBV2 and TRBJ2-7; no reliable D call. V lost 6 bases to trimming and J lost 1 base, with 4 bases between them. This CDR3 has 11 amino acids. Germline V gives CDR1 SNHLY, CDR2 FYNNEI. The CDR3 nucleotides read TGTGCCAGCAGCGTATCCTACGAGCAGTACTTC. Translation: CASSVSYEQYF.

The chain uses TRBV11-3 and TRBJ2-2; 7 nucleotides match TRBD2. V shed 3 bases and J 0 bases; nucleotides not matched to a gene: 7. The CDR3 runs 17 residues. Germline V CDR1 and CDR2: SGHNT, YENEEA. The CDR3 here is CASSLEAAGPNTGELFF. DNA of the CDR3: TGTGCCAGCAGCTTGGAGGCAGCGGGACCGAACACCGGGGAGCTGTTTTTT.

The chain carries TRBV2 and TRBJ2-7, with D perhaps matching TRBD1 (5 bases). V was shortened by 4 bases and J by 3 bases, with 13 bases between the two germline ends. The CDR3 spans 14 residues. CDR1 is SNHLY, CDR2 FYNNEI, per germline. The CDR3 region has the DNA TGTGCCAGCAGTGGCCAGGGATCCATCTACGAGCAGTACTTC. As protein: CASSGQGSIYEQYF. The whole variable domain, remainder taken from reference TRBV2 and TRBJ2-7, is EPEVTQTPSHQVTQMGQEVILRCVPISNHLYFYWYRQILGQKVEFLVSFYNNEISEKSEIFDDQFSVERPDGSNFTLKIRSTKLEDSAMYFCASSGQGSIYEQYFGPGTRLTVT.

The V call is TRBV5-6, the J call TRBJ1-4, with TRBD1 matching over 9 bases. CDR3 length: 16 residues. Trimming at V came to 2 bases and at J to 6 bases, leaving 8 bases not matched to a gene. CDR1 SGHDT and CDR2 YYEEEE come from the germline V gene. CDR3 protein: CASSLSIQGADEKLFF. In nucleotides, the CDR3 is TGTGCCAGCAGCTTAAGTATACAGGGGGCGGATGAAAAACTGTTTTTT.

This clone was picked up a small number of times. The rearrangement links TRBV6-5 to TRBJ1-1; 9 bases fit TRBD1. CDR3 length equals 14 residues. CDR1 and CDR2 (germline): MNHEY, SVGAGI. Losses at the gene ends were 7 bases for V and 4 bases for J; bases not matched to a gene: 7. CDR3: CASNAQGASTEAFF. The CDR3 region has the DNA TGTGCCAGCAACGCACAGGGGGCTAGCACTGAAGCTTTCTTT.

The chain carries TRBV6-1 and TRBJ2-3; TRBD2 aligns across 11 bases. The CDR3 consists of 15 residues. Trimming cost V 4 bases and J 5 bases; bases outside gene matches: 5. Germline CDR1 reads MNHNS; CDR2 reads SASEGT. CDR3 residues: CASSVLAGGGDTQYF. The CDR3 nucleotides read TGTGCCAGCAGTGTTCTAGCGGGAGGAGGAGATACGCAGTATTTT.

V usage is TRBV18 and J usage is TRBJ1-1, with D perhaps TRBD1 (5 bases). Trimming took 8 bases from V and 4 from J, leaving 8 bases between them. Germline loops: CDR1 KGHSH, CDR2 LQKENI. This CDR3 spans 11 amino acids. CDR3 coding DNA: TGTGCCAGCGGCGGGGGCACTGAAGCTTTCTTT. Its protein is CASGGGTEAFF.

J is TRBJ2-7 and V is TRBV30; D is undetermined. This CDR3 spans 11 amino acids. Germline values: CDR1 GTSNPN, CDR2 SVGIG (reference sequence). The germline V and J ends were trimmed by 2 bases and 3 bases, with 5 bases remaining between them. The CDR3 DNA reads TGTGCCTGGAGTACTGTCTACGAGCAGTACTTC. This translates into CAWSTVYEQYF.

The rearrangement joins TRBV19 to TRBJ2-7; 15 positions agree with TRBD2. V shed 10 bases, J shed 5 bases, and the junction held 6 bases outside the gene matches. CDR3 size: 14 residues. Germline V lookup: CDR1 LNHDA, CDR2 SQIVND (reference sequence). The CDR3 loop reads CATSGTSGRNEQYF. The CDR3 nucleotides read TGTGCCACCTCCGGGACTAGCGGGAGGAACGAGCAGTACTTC.

This chain connects TRBV27 to TRBJ2-7, with D perhaps TRBD1 (5 bases). Germline lookup yields CDR1 MNHEY and CDR2 SMNVEV (reference sequence). This CDR3 contains 14 residues. Trimming removed 8 bases at V and 5 bases at J, with 19 bases between. This CDR3 is CASSIREGKNEQYF. The CDR3 coding sequence is TGTGCCAGCTCAATCAGGGAAGGGAAAAACGAGCAGTACTTC.

The chain combines TRBV7-6 with TRBJ2-3; D remains unclear. The V gene's germline CDR1 is SGHVS and CDR2 FNYEAQ. This CDR3 has 12 amino acids. Trimming pared 5 bases from V and 7 bases from J, leaving 10 bases between. The CDR3 nucleotides read TGTGCCAGCAGCCCGCTTACTAATACGCAGTATTTT. It is translated as CASSPLTNTQYF.

The V call is TRBV27, the J call TRBJ2-7; the match to TRBD1 covers 8 bases. The trim removed 2 bases at V and 4 bases at J, leaving 7 bases unmatched. This CDR3 spans 15 amino acids. The germline V gene encodes CDR1 MNHEY and CDR2 SMNVEV (reference sequence). CDR3 protein: CASSLGGQEFYEQYF. For the CDR3, the DNA is TGTGCCAGCAGTTTAGGGGGACAGGAATTTTACGAGCAGTACTTC.

This clone turned up a few times. The chain joins TRBV6-5 to TRBJ1-1, with D uncertain. CDR3 length: 13 residues. Looked up from germline, CDR1 is MNHEY and CDR2 is SVGAGI. Trimming left V 4 bases short and J 7 bases short, with 13 bases between. In DNA, the CDR3 is TGTGCCAGCAGTTTTGGGCCAGGCCGTGAAGCTTTCTTT. Translating gives CASSFGPGREAFF.

J is TRBJ2-5 and V is TRBV2; 8 nucleotides align to TRBD2. Losses at the gene ends were 2 bases for V and 6 bases for J; bases not matched to a gene: 2. This CDR3 has 13 amino acids. CDR1 and CDR2 (germline): SNHLY, FYNNEI. The CDR3 loop reads CASSESGRQTQYF. The CDR3 DNA reads TGTGCCAGCAGTGAAAGCGGGAGACAGACCCAGTACTTC.